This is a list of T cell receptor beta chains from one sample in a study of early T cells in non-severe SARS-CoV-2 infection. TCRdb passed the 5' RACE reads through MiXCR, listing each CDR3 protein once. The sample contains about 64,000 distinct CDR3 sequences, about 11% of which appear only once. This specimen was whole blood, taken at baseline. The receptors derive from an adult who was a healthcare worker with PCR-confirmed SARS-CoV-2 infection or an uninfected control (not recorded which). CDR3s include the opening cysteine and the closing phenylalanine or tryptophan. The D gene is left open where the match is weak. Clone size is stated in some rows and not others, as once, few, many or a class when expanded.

CDR3: CASRSAGLAGPNEQFF
DNA: TGTGCCAGTAGGTCAGCCGGACTAGCGGGCCCCAATGAGCAGTTCTTC
V: TRBV19
J: TRBJ2-1
size: few
D: TRBD2

CDR3: CASSPALAGRSTGELFF
DNA: TGTGCCAGCAGCCCTGCACTAGCGGGGAGGAGCACCGGGGAGCTGTTTTTT
V: TRBV5-6
J: TRBJ2-2
size: NA
D: TRBD2

CDR3: CASSRRRDSNQPQHF
DNA: TGTGCCAGCAGTCGTCGGAGGGATAGCAATCAGCCCCAGCATTTT
V: TRBV6-5
J: TRBJ1-5
size: NA
D: NA

CDR3: CSVEVLRGNYGYTF
DNA: TGCAGCGTTGAAGTACTTCGGGGGAACTATGGCTACACCTTC
V: TRBV29-1
J: TRBJ1-2
size: few
D: NA

CDR3: CASSYRQGAPYGYTF
DNA: TGTGCCAGCAGTTACCGACAGGGAGCCCCCTATGGCTACACCTTC
V: TRBV6-5
J: TRBJ1-2
size: once
D: TRBD1

CDR3: CASRRAGANVLTF
DNA: TGTGCCAGCAGGAGAGCTGGGGCCAACGTCCTGACTTTC
V: TRBV6-5
J: TRBJ2-6
size: NA
D: NA

CDR3: CASSPDYSYNEQFF
DNA: TGTGCCAGCTCACCGGACTACTCCTACAATGAGCAGTTCTTC
V: TRBV18
J: TRBJ2-1
size: few
D: NA

CDR3: CASSPPPGQGVETQYF
DNA: TGTGCCAGCAGCCCACCCCCGGGACAGGGGGTTGAGACCCAGTACTTC
V: TRBV5-8
J: TRBJ2-5
size: many
D: TRBD1

CDR3: CASRGTGNTGELFF
DNA: TGTGCCAGCAGGGGGACGGGGAACACCGGGGAGCTGTTTTTT
V: TRBV7-9
J: TRBJ2-2
size: NA
D: NA

CDR3: CASSIPGGDGYTF
DNA: TGTGCCAGCAGCATACCAGGGGGCGATGGCTACACCTTC
V: TRBV5-4
J: TRBJ1-2
size: NA
D: TRBD1

CDR3: CASSYSRGTGYTEAFF
DNA: TGTGCCAGCAGTTACTCGAGAGGGACAGGGTACACTGAAGCTTTCTTT
V: TRBV6-5
J: TRBJ1-1
size: few
D: TRBD1

CDR3: CASSYGGPTRSPLHF
DNA: TGTGCCAGCAGCTACGGGGGGCCGACTCGGTCACCCCTCCACTTT
V: TRBV27
J: TRBJ1-6
size: few
D: NA

CDR3: CSARVQGRSETQYF
DNA: TGCAGTGCTAGAGTACAGGGGCGGAGCGAGACCCAGTACTTC
V: TRBV20-1
J: TRBJ2-5
size: few
D: TRBD1

CDR3: CSAITNIRDRAGRGTYNEQFF
DNA: TGCAGTGCCATCACCAACATCCGGGACAGGGCTGGCAGAGGTACCTACAATGAGCAGTTCTTC
V: TRBV20-1
J: TRBJ2-1
size: NA
D: TRBD1

CDR3: CASSAGGGARTEAFF
DNA: TGTGCCAGCAGTGCCGGGGGGGGGGCAAGGACTGAAGCTTTCTTT
V: TRBV12-3/TRBV12-4
J: TRBJ1-1
size: NA
D: NA

CDR3: CASSPLGRRSDTEAFF
DNA: TGTGCCAGCAGCCCCCTCGGTAGGCGGTCGGACACTGAAGCTTTCTTT
V: TRBV11-2
J: TRBJ1-1
size: few
D: NA

CDR3: CASSDSTGGSPLHF
DNA: TGTGCCAGCAGTGACTCGACAGGGGGCTCACCCCTCCACTTT
V: TRBV6-4
J: TRBJ1-6
size: NA
D: TRBD1

CDR3: CASSQERDRSYEQYF
DNA: TGCGCCAGCAGCCAAGAGCGGGACCGATCCTACGAGCAGTACTTC
V: TRBV4-3
J: TRBJ2-7
size: many
D: NA

CDR3: CASSFREAGTYEQYF
DNA: TGTGCCAGCAGCTTTAGGGAGGCAGGGACCTACGAGCAGTACTTC
V: TRBV7-9
J: TRBJ2-7
size: NA
D: NA